This T cell receptor (beta chain) derives from a study of shared clonotypes between healthy human individuals. Study-level information: Per donor, CD8 memory used one plate, CD8 naive used two, CD4 memory used three and CD4 naive used three.

In its sample, this clone was seen once. Healthy HIV-negative adults without recent acute infections or vaccinations served as donors. The protocol was immunoSEQ multiplex PCR, while the TCRdb copy is restricted to in-frame clones and leaves out a portion. The sample has 2,500,000 or so clones, over 85% seen once; the top ten hold 0.36%. The CDR3 covers 13 residues. The V and J ends lost 4 bases and 7 bases respectively, with 11 bases between them. Germline CDR1 MNHNS, CDR2 SASEGT. The source of this sequence is a man in his late teens or twenties in good health. Some clones in this sample may be carry-over from other donors' samples. The V gene is TRBV6-1, the J gene TRBJ1-5; D not certain. Material for sequencing was naive CD4+ T cells from PBMCs. The subset: CD45RA+ positively selected. CDR3 DNA: TGTGCCAGCAGTGGAGTCATACCACAGCCCCAGCATTTT. As protein: CASSGVIPQPQHF.